Below, 9 T cell receptor beta chains from the same sample are listed, as sequenced in a study of neurological immune-mediated disorders. TCRdb recomputed calls from the 5' RACE reads with MiXCR, one row per CDR3 protein. The data contain over 15,000 distinct CDR3 sequences, about 15% of them singletons. The sample consisted of PBMCs. The source is a man aged 55 to 69 with HTLV-1-associated myelopathy (HAM/TSP).

This clonotype was recorded at least ten times. V usage is TRBV5-1 and J usage is TRBJ2-5; 9 nucleotides match TRBD2. The germline CDR1 and CDR2 sequences are SGHRS and YFSETQ. V was clipped by 4 bases and J by 5 bases; unmatched bases: 6. The CDR3 totals 14 residues. The CDR3 here is CASSPGLADETQYF. The CDR3 nucleotides read TGCGCCAGCAGCCCGGGACTAGCTGATGAGACCCAGTACTTC. The complete variable domain, with remaining parts taken from reference TRBV5-1 and TRBJ2-5, reads KAGVTQTPRYLIKTRGQQVTLSCSPISGHRSVSWYQQTPGQGLQFLFEYFSETQRNKGNFPGRFSGRQFSNSRSEMNVSTLELGDSALYLCASSPGLADETQYFGPGTRLLVL.

In regard to this clonotype: One junction end disagrees with the germline gene, perhaps due to a read error. The chain recombines TRBV6-5 with TRBJ1-6; 7 bases agree with TRBD1. Germline CDR1 MNHEY, CDR2 SVGAGI. The CDR3 sequence is 12 residues long. CDR3 region: CAIRTGVSRLHF. The CDR3, as DNA: TGTGCCATAAGGACAGGTGTTTCACGCCTCCACTTT.

J is TRBJ1-1 and V is TRBV11-3, with TRBD1 as a possible D gene (5 bases). V lost 5 bases and J lost 0, with 13 bases in between. From germline, CDR1 is SGHNT and CDR2 YENEEA. The CDR3 sequence is 15 residues long. This CDR3 reads CASSPLGVMNTEAFF. In DNA, the CDR3 is TGTGCCAGCAGCCCTTTGGGGGTCATGAACACTGAAGCTTTCTTT.

For this clonotype: A read error may account for a junction end that differs from germline. The CDR3 loop reads CASRLEYGRQRMTEAFF. The CDR3 DNA reads as TGTGCCAGCAGATTAGAATACGGGAGGCAGCGCATGACTGAAGCTTTCTTT. The J gene is TRBJ1-1, the V gene TRBV7-2; D remains unclear. The CDR3 consists of 17 residues. From germline, CDR1 is SGHTA and CDR2 FQGNSA.

This clonotype has at least ten counts. This rearrangement joins TRBV20-1 to TRBJ2-1, with D perhaps matching TRBD1 (5 bases). Trimming cost V 5 bases and J 5 bases, with 10 bases left between them. The germline V gene encodes CDR1 DFQATT and CDR2 SNEGSKA (reference sequence). This CDR3 region has 12 residues. The CDR3 bases are TGCAGTGCTCCCTCAGGGAACAATGAGCAGTTCTTC. It specifies CSAPSGNNEQFF.

This clonotype was seen repeatedly, ten times or more. The chain combines TRBV20-1 with TRBJ2-7; possible D gene TRBD2, 6 bases. Trimming removed 6 bases at V and 0 bases at J, with 15 bases between. Germline assignment: CDR1 DFQATT and CDR2 SNEGSKA (reference sequence). The CDR3 has 14 amino acids. Written as DNA, the CDR3 is TGCAGTGCCCTCCTGGAGGGGAGCTCCTACGAGCAGTACTTC. Protein product: CSALLEGSSYEQYF.

This clonotype was observed at least ten times. This chain joins TRBV7-2 and TRBJ2-7, with 9 positions matching TRBD1. Germline CDR1 and CDR2: SGHTA and FQGNSA. The V and J ends lost 8 bases and 1 base, in that order; junction bases with no gene match: 3. The CDR3 covers 13 residues. CDR3 residues: CASGDRASYEQYF. The CDR3 bases are TGTGCCAGCGGGGACAGGGCTTCCTACGAGCAGTACTTC.

This clonotype was observed many times. The V call is TRBV9, the J call TRBJ2-1; 8 bases are shared with TRBD2. V lost 0 bases to trimming and J lost 8 bases; unmatched junction nucleotides: 10. The germline V gene has CDR1 SGDLS and CDR2 YYNGEE. The CDR3 sequence is 16 residues long. The CDR3 DNA reads TGTGCCAGCAGCGTAGGGGACTCCGGGACTAGGGATGAGCAGTTCTTC. It specifies CASSVGDSGTRDEQFF.

This clonotype has at least ten counts. The V gene is TRBV27, the J gene TRBJ2-3; either TRBD1 or TRBD2 may supply D (5 bases each). V lost 4 bases and J 2 bases, leaving 16 bases between the germline ends. CDR3 length: 16 amino acids. The germline CDR1 and CDR2 sequences are MNHEY and SMNVEV (reference sequence). The CDR3 region is CASSWGIRFPTDTQYF. The CDR3 region has the DNA TGTGCCAGCAGTTGGGGGATTAGGTTCCCCACAGATACGCAGTATTTT.